The entry that follows covers one TCR beta chain sequence. This specimen comes from a study of blood T cell repertoires in COVID-19. Overall study context: Samples taken during acute and convalescent COVID-19 were collected in the United States, Italy and Spain. Sources were T cells, B-cell-depleted T cells, or PBMCs; the material itself was cDNA or gDNA.

Trimming left V 2 bases short and J 0 bases short, with 4 bases between. This CDR3 has 13 residues. The V gene's germline CDR1 is MDHEN and CDR2 SYDVKM. Original processing methods: Amplification with reference gene primers provided the estimates of nucleated cell counts. Assay used: immunoSEQ multiplex PCR; TCRdb lists only in-frame clones, some missing. The V and J calls and clone size were taken over from that table, and D and trimming were inferred from the DNA. The sample consists of about 120,000 clones, 80% to 90% of them appearing once. The clonotype originates from a woman aged 65 to 85 with acute or convalescent COVID-19. The chain carries TRBV28 and TRBJ1-1, with D unresolved. The sequencing sample was made of peripheral blood. CDR3 coding DNA: TGTGCCAGCAGTTTAACAATGAACACTGAAGCTTTCTTT. This codes for CASSLTMNTEAFF.